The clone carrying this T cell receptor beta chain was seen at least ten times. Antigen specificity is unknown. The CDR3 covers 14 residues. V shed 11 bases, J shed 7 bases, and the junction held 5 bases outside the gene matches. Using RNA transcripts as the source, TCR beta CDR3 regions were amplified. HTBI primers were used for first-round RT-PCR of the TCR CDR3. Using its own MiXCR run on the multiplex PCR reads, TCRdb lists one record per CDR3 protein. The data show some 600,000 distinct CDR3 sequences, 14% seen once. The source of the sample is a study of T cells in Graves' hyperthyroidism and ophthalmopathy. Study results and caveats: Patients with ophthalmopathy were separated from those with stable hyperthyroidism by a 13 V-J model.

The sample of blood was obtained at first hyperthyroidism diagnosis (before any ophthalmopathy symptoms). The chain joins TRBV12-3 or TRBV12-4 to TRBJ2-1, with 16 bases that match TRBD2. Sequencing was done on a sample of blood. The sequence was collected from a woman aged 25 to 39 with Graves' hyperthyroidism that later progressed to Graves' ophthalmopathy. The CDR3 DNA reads TGTGCCCAAGGGGGACTAGCGGGAGGGAATGAGCAGTTCTTC. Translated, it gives CAQGGLAGGNEQFF.